This T cell receptor (beta chain) was captured by sequencing in a study of T-cell memory formation after mild COVID-19. The CDR3 length is 13 residues. The germline gives CDR1 ENHRY, CDR2 SYGVKD. The V end was cut by 2 bases, the J end by 8 bases, with 7 bases between. Findings and caveats of the study: Pre-infection memory already had some responding clones, implying cross-reactive memory joined. CD4+ bias marked clones expanding day 15 to 37, unlike balanced contracting clones. The authors did not confirm SARS-CoV-2 specificity of second-wave clones peaking day 37.

TCRdb passed the 5' RACE reads through MiXCR, listing each CDR3 protein once. The repertoire consists of hundreds of thousands of distinct CDR3 sequences, with about 20% occurring once and the leading ten covering under 8.5%. This clonotype turned up a few times. Its antigen remains unknown. Sequenced input: PBMCs or a T cell subset sorted from them (not recorded which). The sequence was obtained from an adult woman who had mild COVID-19 (a few samples of this study predate the infection). Cell type and time point are not known. The chain combines TRBV10-3 with TRBJ1-6; possibly TRBD1 for D (5 bases). The CDR3 nucleotides are TGTGCCATCAGTGAGGGGACCCATTCACCCCTCCACTTT. It codes for CAISEGTHSPLHF.